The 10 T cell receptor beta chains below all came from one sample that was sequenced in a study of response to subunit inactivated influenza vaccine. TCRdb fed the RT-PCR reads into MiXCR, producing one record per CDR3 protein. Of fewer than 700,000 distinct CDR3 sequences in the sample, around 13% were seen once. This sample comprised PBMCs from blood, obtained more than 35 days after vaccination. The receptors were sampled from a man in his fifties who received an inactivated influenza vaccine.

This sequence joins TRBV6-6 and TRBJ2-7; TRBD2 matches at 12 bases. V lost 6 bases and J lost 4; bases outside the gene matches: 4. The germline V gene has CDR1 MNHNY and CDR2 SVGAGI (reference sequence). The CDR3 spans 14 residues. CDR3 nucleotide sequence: TGTGCCAGCAGAGGACTAGCGGGAACTTACGAGCAGTACTTC. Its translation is CASRGLAGTYEQYF.

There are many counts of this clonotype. CDR3: CASSQDPGGGGYYNEQFF. The CDR3 DNA is TGCGCCAGCAGCCAAGATCCAGGCGGCGGGGGCTACTACAATGAGCAGTTCTTC. This chain joins TRBV4-3 and TRBJ2-1; D possibly corresponds to TRBD2 (7 bases). The CDR3 extends over 18 amino acids. Germline V gene lookup returns CDR1 LGHNA and CDR2 YSLEER. V was shortened by 0 bases and J by 3 bases, with 18 bases between the two germline ends.

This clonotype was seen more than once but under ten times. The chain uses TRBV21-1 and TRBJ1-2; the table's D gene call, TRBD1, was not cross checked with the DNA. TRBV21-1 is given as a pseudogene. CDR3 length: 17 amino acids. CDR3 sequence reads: CASSKVGFRDRNYGYTF. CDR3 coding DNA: TGTGCCAGCAGCAAGGTGGGTTTCCGAGACAGAAACTATGGCTACACCTTC.

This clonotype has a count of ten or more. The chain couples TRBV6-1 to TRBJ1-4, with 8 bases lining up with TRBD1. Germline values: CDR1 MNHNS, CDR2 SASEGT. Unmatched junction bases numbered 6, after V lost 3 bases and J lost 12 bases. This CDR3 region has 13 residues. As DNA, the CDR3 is TGTGCCAGCAGTGACGGACAGGGCCTAGAACTGTTTTTT. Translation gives CASSDGQGLELFF.

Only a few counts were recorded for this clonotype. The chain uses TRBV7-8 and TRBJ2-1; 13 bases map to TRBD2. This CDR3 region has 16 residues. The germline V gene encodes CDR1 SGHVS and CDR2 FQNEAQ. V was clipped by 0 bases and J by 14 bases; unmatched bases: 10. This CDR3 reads CASSLAGTSGKAVEFF. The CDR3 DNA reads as TGTGCCAGCAGCTTAGCGGGGACTAGCGGGAAAGCGGTGGAGTTCTTC.

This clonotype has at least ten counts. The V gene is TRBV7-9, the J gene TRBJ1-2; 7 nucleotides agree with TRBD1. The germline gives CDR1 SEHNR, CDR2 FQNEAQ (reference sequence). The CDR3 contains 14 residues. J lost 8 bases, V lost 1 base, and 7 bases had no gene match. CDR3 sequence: CASSLGQGTVGYTF. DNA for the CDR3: TGTGCCAGCAGCTTAGGACAGGGTACGGTCGGCTACACCTTC.

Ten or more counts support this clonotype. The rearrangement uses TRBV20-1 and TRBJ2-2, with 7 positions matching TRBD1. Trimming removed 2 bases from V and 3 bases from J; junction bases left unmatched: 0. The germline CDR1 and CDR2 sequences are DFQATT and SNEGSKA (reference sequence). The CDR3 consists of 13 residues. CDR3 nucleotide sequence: TGCAGTGCTAGACAGGGGGACACCGGGGAGCTGTTTTTT. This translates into CSARQGDTGELFF.

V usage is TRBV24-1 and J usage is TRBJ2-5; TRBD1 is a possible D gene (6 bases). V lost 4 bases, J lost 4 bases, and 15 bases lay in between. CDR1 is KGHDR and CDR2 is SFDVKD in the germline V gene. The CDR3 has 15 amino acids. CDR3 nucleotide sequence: TGTGCCACCAGTGACAAGGGACAAAGGGGAGAGACCCAGTACTTC. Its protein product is CATSDKGQRGETQYF.

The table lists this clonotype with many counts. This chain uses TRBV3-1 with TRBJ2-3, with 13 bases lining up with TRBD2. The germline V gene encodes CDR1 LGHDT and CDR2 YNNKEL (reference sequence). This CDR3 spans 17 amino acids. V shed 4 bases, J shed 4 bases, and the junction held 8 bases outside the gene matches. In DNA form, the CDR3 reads TGTGCCAGCAGCCTAACTAGCGGGGGGGCGTGGTCAGATACGCAGTATTTT. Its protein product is CASSLTSGGAWSDTQYF.

In DNA form, the CDR3 reads TGTGCCAGCAGCCAAGTTGAGTGGCAAGAGACCCAGTACTTC. Protein: CASSQVEWQETQYF. The genes are TRBV3-1 and TRBJ2-5; the D is unclear. The CDR3 loop spans 14 amino acids. The germline V gene encodes CDR1 LGHDT and CDR2 YNNKEL (reference sequence). The V and J ends lost 1 base and 2 bases respectively, with 8 bases between them.